This TCR beta chain is drawn from a study of shared clonotypes between healthy human individuals. Study details: Samples came from two female and a few male donors aged 18 to 49.

This CDR3 comprises 13 residues. CDR1 SGHRS and CDR2 YFSETQ come from the germline V gene. V lost 7 bases to trimming and J lost 5 bases, with 16 bases between them. Genomic DNA (from each subset) was split evenly across several immunoSEQ plates. Assay used: immunoSEQ multiplex PCR; TCRdb lists only in-frame clones, some missing. The table has around 2.5 million clones, 93% seen once. The specimen sequenced was naive CD4+ T cells from PBMCs. As to subset: CD45RA+ positively selected. The TCR originated in a man younger than 35 in good health. Some clones in this sample may be carry-over from other donors' samples. The chain links TRBV5-1 to TRBJ2-7; possibly TRBD1 for D (7 bases). The CDR3 protein is CASSAGGSHEQYF. The CDR3 coding sequence is TGCGCCAGCTCAGCAGGGGGGTCCCACGAGCAGTACTTC.